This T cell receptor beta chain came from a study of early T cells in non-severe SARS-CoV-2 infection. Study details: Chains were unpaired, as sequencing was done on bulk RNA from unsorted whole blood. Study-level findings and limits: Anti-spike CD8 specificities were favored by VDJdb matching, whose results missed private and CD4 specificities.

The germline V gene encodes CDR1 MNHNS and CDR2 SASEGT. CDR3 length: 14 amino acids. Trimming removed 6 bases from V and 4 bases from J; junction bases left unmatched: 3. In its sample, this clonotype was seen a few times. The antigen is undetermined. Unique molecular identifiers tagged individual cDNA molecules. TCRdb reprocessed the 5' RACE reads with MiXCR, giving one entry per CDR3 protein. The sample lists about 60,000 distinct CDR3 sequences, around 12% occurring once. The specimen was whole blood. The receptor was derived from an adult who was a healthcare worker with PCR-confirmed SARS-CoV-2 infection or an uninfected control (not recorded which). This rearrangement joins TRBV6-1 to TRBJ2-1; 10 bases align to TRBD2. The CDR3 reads CASRASGGYNEQFF. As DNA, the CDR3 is TGTGCCAGCAGGGCTAGCGGGGGTTACAATGAGCAGTTCTTC.